The sequence of this T cell receptor beta chain was determined in a study of shared clonotypes between healthy human individuals. Germline V gene lookup returns CDR1 SGHRS and CDR2 YFSETQ. CDR3 length equals 17 residues. J was trimmed by 6 bases and V by 4 bases; bases with no gene match: 8. Assay: immunoSEQ multiplex PCR; the TCRdb copy retains only in-frame clones and omits some. Of about 2.3 million clones in the sample, less than 95% were seen once. Only Caucasian adults living in Nashville, Tennessee made up the donor group. The receptor's source is a man aged 18 to 35 in good health. Some clones in this sample may be carry-over from other donors' samples. What was sequenced was naive CD4+ T cells from PBMCs. Subset meaning: CD45RA+ positively selected. The V call is TRBV5-1, the J call TRBJ2-2; 14 bases line up with TRBD2. CDR3 protein: CASSARPGLAGAGELFF. The CDR3 bases are TGCGCCAGCAGCGCCAGACCGGGACTAGCGGGAGCCGGGGAGCTGTTTTTT.